This T cell receptor beta chain is drawn from a study of T cells in Graves' hyperthyroidism and ophthalmopathy. This clonotype has only a few counts. Its specificity is unknown. Orbital computed tomography, thyroid ultrasound, serum thyroxine and TRAb, and clinical symptoms together informed the diagnoses. Study outcomes and limitations: Most thyroid clonotypes expanded above 0.001 were also detected in blood.

The source material, RNA transcripts, was used to amplify TCR beta CDR3 regions. The TCR CDR3 was amplified in a first-round RT-PCR using the HTBI primer set. TCRdb reanalysed the multiplex PCR reads using MiXCR and keeps one entry per CDR3 protein. The sample has 500,000 to 650,000 distinct CDR3 sequences, about 46% seen once. Trimming removed 0 bases from V and 4 bases from J, with 6 bases in between. The germline V gene has CDR1 LGHDT and CDR2 YNNKEL (reference sequence). The CDR3 has 13 amino acids. The V gene is TRBV3-1, the J gene TRBJ1-2; no clear D gene. This clonotype originated in an adult woman with Graves' disease, either hyperthyroidism or ophthalmopathy (not recorded which). The source material was peripheral blood or thyroid tissue (not recorded which). The CDR3 loop reads CASSQDLSYGYTF. CDR3 nucleotide sequence: TGTGCCAGCAGCCAAGACTTAAGCTATGGCTACACCTTC. Filled out from reference TRBV3-1 and TRBJ1-2, the complete variable domain reads DTAVSQTPKYLVTQMGNDKSIKCEQNLGHDTMYWYKQDSKKFLKIMFSYNNKELIINETVPNRFSPKSPDKAHLNLHINSLELGDSAVYFCASSQDLSYGYTFGSGTRLTVV.